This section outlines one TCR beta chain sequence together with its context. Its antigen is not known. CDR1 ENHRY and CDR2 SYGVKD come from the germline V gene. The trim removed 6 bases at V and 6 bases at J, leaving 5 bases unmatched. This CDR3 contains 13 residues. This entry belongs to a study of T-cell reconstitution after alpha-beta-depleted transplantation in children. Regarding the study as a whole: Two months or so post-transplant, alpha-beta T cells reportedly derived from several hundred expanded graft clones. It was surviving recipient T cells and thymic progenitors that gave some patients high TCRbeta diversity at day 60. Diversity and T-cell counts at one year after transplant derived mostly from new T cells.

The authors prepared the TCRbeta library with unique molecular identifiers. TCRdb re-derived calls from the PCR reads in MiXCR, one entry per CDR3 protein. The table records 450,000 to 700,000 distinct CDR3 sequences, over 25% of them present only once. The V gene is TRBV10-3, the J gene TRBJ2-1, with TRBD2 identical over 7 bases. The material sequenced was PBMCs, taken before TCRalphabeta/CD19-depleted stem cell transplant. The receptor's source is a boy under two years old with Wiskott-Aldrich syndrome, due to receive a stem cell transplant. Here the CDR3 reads CAIRTSSSNEQFF. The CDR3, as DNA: TGTGCCATCAGGACTAGCTCGAGCAATGAGCAGTTCTTC.